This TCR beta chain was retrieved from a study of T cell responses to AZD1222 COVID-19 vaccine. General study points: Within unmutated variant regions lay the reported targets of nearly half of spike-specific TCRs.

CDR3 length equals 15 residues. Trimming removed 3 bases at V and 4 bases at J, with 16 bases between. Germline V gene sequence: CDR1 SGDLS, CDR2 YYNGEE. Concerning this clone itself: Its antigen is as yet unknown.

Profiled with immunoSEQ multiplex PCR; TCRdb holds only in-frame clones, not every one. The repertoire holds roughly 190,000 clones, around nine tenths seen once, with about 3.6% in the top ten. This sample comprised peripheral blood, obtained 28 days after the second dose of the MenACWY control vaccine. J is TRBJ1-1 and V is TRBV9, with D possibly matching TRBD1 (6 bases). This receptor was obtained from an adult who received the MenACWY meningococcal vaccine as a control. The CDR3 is CASSAGPGGGTEAFF. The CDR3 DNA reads TGTGCCAGCAGCGCGGGTCCGGGGGGCGGCACTGAAGCTTTCTTT.